The rows below give T cell receptor beta chains drawn from one sample of a study of blood T cell repertoires in COVID-19. Profiling relied on immunoSEQ multiplex PCR, and the TCRdb table lists in-frame clones only, not all of them. In the table there are 200,000 to 250,000 clones, approximately 85% of which are singletons. The sample consisted of PBMCs or T cells enriched from blood (not recorded which). The receptors were sampled from a woman between 50 and 59 years old who had recovered from COVID-19. Both conserved end residues are part of each CDR3. D genes are given only for firm matches. Not every row has a clone size; where given, it reads once, few, many or a size class.

J: TRBJ1-2
D: -
V: TRBV6-5
size: -
DNA: TGTGCCAGCAGTCCCGGGTATGGCTACACCTTC
CDR3: CASSPGYGYTF

J: TRBJ2-1
D: TRBD2
V: TRBV28
size: few
DNA: TGTGCCAGCAGGGCCTGGGCGGGAGGGAAAAATGAGCAGTTCTTC
CDR3: CASRAWAGGKNEQFF

J: TRBJ1-1
D: -
V: TRBV3-1/TRBV3-2
size: -
DNA: TGTGCCAGCAGCCTGAGGAGGGGGGGCTTAGTAAACACTGAAGCTTTCTTT
CDR3: CASSLRRGGLVNTEAFF

J: TRBJ2-7
D: TRBD2
V: TRBV2
size: -
DNA: TGTGCCAGCAGTGAATCGGCTAGCGGGTTCAGCTCCTACGAGCAGTACTTC
CDR3: CASSESASGFSSYEQYF

J: TRBJ1-2
D: -
V: TRBV29-1
size: few
DNA: TGCAGCGTTGAACCGGAGGAGAGCCTCTATGGCTACACCTTC
CDR3: CSVEPEESLYGYTF

J: TRBJ2-7
D: -
V: TRBV9
size: -
DNA: TGTGCCAGCAGCGCTCAAAGCGGGCCTGAATACGAGCAGTACTTC
CDR3: CASSAQSGPEYEQYF

J: TRBJ1-5
D: -
V: TRBV10-3
size: -
DNA: TGTGCCAGCTCGCAGGCTGAAAATCAGCCCCAGCATTTT
CDR3: CASSQAENQPQHF

J: TRBJ2-7
D: -
V: TRBV3-1/TRBV3-2
size: -
DNA: TGTGCCAGCAGCCACCGGTGGGAGCAGTACTTC
CDR3: CASSHRWEQYF

J: TRBJ1-4
D: -
V: TRBV11-3
size: -
DNA: TGTGCCAGCAGCATTTTGAGGGGGAAGAATGAAAAACTGTTTTTT
CDR3: CASSILRGKNEKLFF

J: TRBJ2-5
D: -
V: TRBV24-1
size: -
DNA: TGTGCCACCAGTGACCTCACCAGGGGCGGCCAAGAGACCCAGTACTTC
CDR3: CATSDLTRGGQETQYF

J: TRBJ2-1
D: TRBD2
V: TRBV7-3
size: once
DNA: TGTGCCAGCAGCTTCCTAGCGGGGTATGAGCAGTTCTTC
CDR3: CASSFLAGYEQFF

J: TRBJ2-5
D: TRBD2
V: TRBV25-1
size: -
DNA: TGTGCCAGCAGTGCGGGGGGGGAACAGACCCAGTACTTC
CDR3: CASSAGGEQTQYF

J: TRBJ2-7
D: TRBD2
V: TRBV4-1
size: -
DNA: TGCGCCAGCAGCCTTCCCGGGACTAGCGGAGAGCAGTACTTC
CDR3: CASSLPGTSGEQYF

J: TRBJ2-5
D: -
V: TRBV12-3/TRBV12-4
size: -
DNA: TGTGCCAGCAGTTTAGGCGTCAAAGAGACCCAGTACTTC
CDR3: CASSLGVKETQYF

J: TRBJ1-1
D: TRBD1
V: TRBV28
size: -
DNA: TGTGCCAGCAGTCTGACAGGGGGGAACACTGAAGCTTTCTTT
CDR3: CASSLTGGNTEAFF

J: TRBJ2-6
D: -
V: TRBV11-3
size: -
DNA: TGTGCCAGCAGCCCACCAGGGGATCCCGGGGCCAACGTCCTGACTTTC
CDR3: CASSPPGDPGANVLTF

J: TRBJ1-1
D: -
V: TRBV18
size: -
DNA: TGTGCCAGCTCACCAGCCAGCGGGGAGGGTGAAGCTTTCTTT
CDR3: CASSPASGEGEAFF

J: TRBJ1-3
D: TRBD1
V: TRBV30
size: -
DNA: TGTGCCTGGACTGACACAGGGGGCTCTGGAAACACCATATATTTT
CDR3: CAWTDTGGSGNTIYF

J: TRBJ1-1
D: -
V: TRBV23-1
size: -
DNA: TGCGCCAGCAGTCAATCCTGGCATCAGAACACTGAAGCTTTCTTT
CDR3: CASSQSWHQNTEAFF

J: TRBJ1-2
D: TRBD1
V: TRBV7-9
size: -
DNA: TGTGCCAGCAGCCGACAGGGGGCTGGCTACACCTTC
CDR3: CASSRQGAGYTF

J: TRBJ2-7
D: -
V: TRBV7-2
size: -
DNA: TGTGCCAGCAGCTTAGAAAGCCGCAGGATCGAGCAGTACTTC
CDR3: CASSLESRRIEQYF

J: TRBJ1-6
D: TRBD1
V: TRBV4-2
size: -
DNA: TGTGCCAGCAGGGATGGGACAGGCGGTCGATCGGGGTCTAATTCACCCCTCCACTTT
CDR3: CASRDGTGGRSGSNSPLHF

J: TRBJ1-4
D: -
V: TRBV2
size: few
DNA: TGTGCCAGCAGTGGCAGGGTCGGTGAAAAACTGTTTTTT
CDR3: CASSGRVGEKLFF

J: TRBJ1-5
D: -
V: TRBV4-1
size: once
DNA: TGCGCCAGCAGCCAAGTCTGGGGCCAGGAAATACAGCCCCAGCATTTT
CDR3: CASSQVWGQEIQPQHF

J: TRBJ2-2
D: -
V: TRBV12-5
size: -
DNA: TGTGCTAGTGGTTTGTCAGGGTACACCGGGGAGCTGTTTTTT
CDR3: CASGLSGYTGELFF

J: TRBJ1-1
D: TRBD1
V: TRBV29-1
size: once
DNA: TGCAGCGTTGGACGAGAAAACAGGGGTAACACTGAAGCTTTCTTT
CDR3: CSVGRENRGNTEAFF

J: TRBJ1-2
D: -
V: TRBV28
size: -
DNA: TGTGCCAGCACCCTGAAGGGGAGGGGCTACACCTTC
CDR3: CASTLKGRGYTF

J: TRBJ1-2
D: -
V: TRBV29-1
size: -
DNA: TGCAGCGTTGTGTGGGGGCGCGGCGGCTACACCTTC
CDR3: CSVVWGRGGYTF

J: TRBJ2-1
D: -
V: TRBV11-2
size: -
DNA: TGTGCCAGCAGCTATAAGAGGAGCCACTACAATGAGCAGTTCTTC
CDR3: CASSYKRSHYNEQFF

J: TRBJ1-5
D: -
V: TRBV19
size: -
DNA: TGTGCCAGTAGTATTTGGTCAGGCGGGCGCAATCAGCCCCAGCATTTT
CDR3: CASSIWSGGRNQPQHF

J: TRBJ2-2
D: -
V: TRBV6-1
size: -
DNA: TGTGCCAGCAGTGAATTAGGGGCAGGGGCCGGGGAGCTGTTTTTT
CDR3: CASSELGAGAGELFF

J: TRBJ2-2
D: -
V: TRBV6-5
size: -
DNA: TGTGCCAGCAGACCAGGTCCTACCGGGGAGCTGTTTTTT
CDR3: CASRPGPTGELFF

J: TRBJ1-3
D: TRBD1
V: TRBV7-2
size: -
DNA: TGTGCCAGCAGCCGGGACAGGGGAGGAAACACCATATATTTT
CDR3: CASSRDRGGNTIYF

J: TRBJ2-3
D: -
V: TRBV4-3
size: few
DNA: TGCGCCAGCAGCCAAGTCGCTAGCTCAGATACGCAGTATTTT
CDR3: CASSQVASSDTQYF

J: TRBJ2-7
D: -
V: TRBV30
size: few
DNA: TGTGCCTGGAGTGTACTGGGCAGGGTGTCCTACGAGCAGTACTTC
CDR3: CAWSVLGRVSYEQYF

J: TRBJ2-3
D: -
V: TRBV7-7
size: -
DNA: TGTGCTAGCAGCTTAGGGGCTGCTTACACAGATACGCAGTATTTT
CDR3: CASSLGAAYTDTQYF

J: TRBJ2-3
D: TRBD2
V: TRBV5-1
size: -
DNA: TGCGCCAGCAGCTACCGGACTAGCCGGGGGACAGATACGCAGTATTTT
CDR3: CASSYRTSRGTDTQYF

J: TRBJ2-7
D: -
V: TRBV6-5
size: many
DNA: TGTGCCAGCAAAGTGGACAGCTCCTACGAGCAGTACTTC
CDR3: CASKVDSSYEQYF

J: TRBJ1-6
D: -
V: TRBV27
size: -
DNA: TGTGCCAGCAGTACTCCTCGACAAGTTAATTCACCCCTCCACTTT
CDR3: CASSTPRQVNSPLHF

J: TRBJ2-7
D: TRBD2
V: TRBV6-1
size: -
DNA: TGTGCCAGCAGTGAAGTCATAGCGGGTGATTACGAGCAGTACTTC
CDR3: CASSEVIAGDYEQYF

J: TRBJ2-7
D: -
V: TRBV18
size: -
DNA: TGTGCCAGCTCACCACCCTGGGGGCTAGGCGAGCAGTACTTC
CDR3: CASSPPWGLGEQYF

J: TRBJ2-1
D: TRBD2
V: TRBV7-2
size: -
DNA: TGTGCCAGTAGAACAGGGACTAGCGGGGTTGATGAGCAGTTCTTC
CDR3: CASRTGTSGVDEQFF

J: TRBJ2-3
D: TRBD2
V: TRBV27
size: -
DNA: TGTGCCAGCAGTGGACTAGCGGGAGTGGCAGATACGCAGTATTTT
CDR3: CASSGLAGVADTQYF

J: TRBJ2-1
D: TRBD2
V: TRBV4-1
size: -
DNA: TGCGCCAGCAGCCGCGGACTAGCGGCGAACAATGAGCAGTTCTTC
CDR3: CASSRGLAANNEQFF

J: TRBJ1-1
D: -
V: TRBV11-3
size: -
DNA: TGTGCCAGCGGAGTGGGGGGACACACTGAAGCTTTCTTT
CDR3: CASGVGGHTEAFF

J: TRBJ2-3
D: TRBD2
V: TRBV7-2
size: -
DNA: TGTGCCAGCAGCTTTAGCGGGGGCTCGGATACGCAGTATTTT
CDR3: CASSFSGGSDTQYF

J: TRBJ2-2
D: -
V: TRBV30
size: -
DNA: TGTGCCTGGAGTGTAAGTAGGAACACCGGGGAGCTGTTTTTT
CDR3: CAWSVSRNTGELFF

J: TRBJ1-2
D: -
V: TRBV7-8
size: -
DNA: TGTGCCAGCAGCTCTCGACAGTTGAACTATGGCTACACCTTC
CDR3: CASSSRQLNYGYTF

J: TRBJ1-4
D: -
V: TRBV20-1
size: -
DNA: TGCAGTGCTAGTGGCATTGGACAGTTTAATGAAAAACTGTTTTTT
CDR3: CSASGIGQFNEKLFF

J: TRBJ2-7
D: TRBD1
V: TRBV19
size: -
DNA: TGTGCCAGTAGTCCGACAGGGGGCTACGAGCAGTACTTC
CDR3: CASSPTGGYEQYF

J: TRBJ1-2
D: -
V: TRBV11-1
size: -
DNA: TGTGCCAGCAGCTGGGAGGGAAGGGGGACTTATGGCTACACCTTC
CDR3: CASSWEGRGTYGYTF

J: TRBJ2-1
D: TRBD2
V: TRBV15
size: -
DNA: TGTGCCACCAGCAGGACTAGCGGGAGTCGGAATGAGCAGTTCTTC
CDR3: CATSRTSGSRNEQFF